The present T cell receptor (beta chain) was sequenced within a study of shared clonotypes between healthy human individuals (dated by TCRdb to between 2020 and 2021). Background on the whole study: The cohort included three men and a couple of women between 18 and 49 years of age. For each donor, three plates each were used for CD4 naive and CD4 memory, two plates were used for CD8 naive, and one plate was used for CD8 memory. To estimate repertoire size and how much clonotypes are shared between individuals, the study performed deep sequencing of blood TCR repertoires from a handful of healthy adults. Each donor's leukapheresis produced roughly between roughly 0.9 and 8.9 billion PBMCs. Libraries were prepared and TCR repertoires were sequenced by different laboratories using diverse techniques, in order to increase sequencing depth and limit assay-specific biases.

The V and J ends are trimmed by 5 bases and 8 bases, leaving 13 bases between them. CDR1 and CDR2 are drawn from the germline V gene: SGHTA, FQGNSA. The CDR3 holds 13 amino acids from the cysteine to the phenylalanine. The read is trimmed to its CDR3 DNA, 39 bases read in frame from base 1. The donors were healthy, HIV-negative adults with no recently reported acute infections or vaccinations. Every donor was a Caucasian adult living in Nashville, Tennessee, USA. The CD8 memory samples were a combination of magnetically selected CD45RO+ cells and CCR7-negative CD45RA+ effector memory (TemRA) cells. Blood was collected by leukapheresis, and PBMCs were isolated by Ficoll-Histopaque density gradient centrifugation and then cryopreserved in liquid nitrogen vapor phase. Purity and quantity of every magnetically sorted T cell population were checked by analytical flow cytometry. Each sorted fraction had its genomic DNA isolated and then quantified by UV absorbance on a Nanodrop 2000c.

Summary of the overall study and its limitations: Because the study included a small number of donors, the genetic and exposure-history diversity represented was limited. Pairwise subsampling indicated that sequencing depth was expected to affect the degree of clonotype sharing among donors. Clonotypes shared by all four sorted-subset donors showed higher generation probabilities than non-shared clonotypes. Larger estimated clonotype richness was generally found for naive subsets than for memory subsets. About 5% of naive CD4, 3.5% of naive CD8, roughly 2.5% of memory CD4, and over 0.35% of memory CD8 clonotypes were shared across several donors. Incomplete sequencing was indicated by rarefaction of sorted-subset datasets, despite the large sequencing depth. Sampling was restricted to blood, and TCR repertoires in tissues likely differ from the TCR repertoires found in blood.

Using the deep immunoSEQ assay, TCR CDR3 regions were amplified from genomic DNA by multiplex PCR. Extracted genomic DNA from each cell subset was distributed evenly across all wells of several immunoSEQ 96-well plates, and each plate was treated as a replicate. For sorted subsets, around 200 ng genomic DNA, equal to about 30,000 T cell genomes, was loaded into each replicate PCR. The purified libraries were quantified using a Qubit 3.0 fluorometer, sized with a Bioanalyzer 2100, and then quantified again using the KAPA Library Quantification kit. Every immunoSEQ 96-well plate was sequenced on a dedicated single-read 150-cycle Illumina NextSeq 550 flow cell. The study's processing was this. The immunoSEQ output contained only junctional sequences without quality scores, so filtering could not match that applied to full-length reads. Sequences were annotated with PyIR, a Python wrapper for IgBLAST v1.9, using IMGT germline references to assign V/J genes and CDR3. Reads with weak V/J assignments (E-value above 1e-6), missing CDR3, stop codons, out-of-frame junctions, or ambiguous translated residues were removed. V3J clonotypes were defined as sequences sharing an identical inferred V gene, J gene, and CDR3 amino acid sequence. Percentage overlap between repertoires was calculated by dividing the number of shared unique clonotypes by the size of the smaller repertoire. RTK rarefaction, the Chao1 estimator, and Recon v2.1 estimates of unobserved clonotypes were used to assess repertoire richness. Generation probabilities were computed with OLGA for all TCRbeta clonotypes obtained by the gDNA method from four donors. TCRdb took over this immuneACCESS table, retaining in-frame rearrangements with V and J assigned. Such tables are incomplete; in checked studies, under half of the missing clones stem from an unresolved V gene, and the remainder is unexplained. The V and J calls and clone size are taken from that table; D and trimming were inferred from the DNA. For this sample there are about 100,000 clones; about 70% appear just once. The ten largest clones take up approximately 25% of the sample.

As for this clone: Its recognized antigen is unknown. Base qualities were left out, and no much larger clone turns up one base away.

Sequencing input: memory CD8+ T cells sorted from blood. Explained via the paper, the cell subset or site label denotes: CD45RO+ cells pooled with CCR7-negative TemRA cells. The sequence links TRBV7-2 to TRBJ2-1; there is no confident call for the D gene. This TCR came from a woman in her twenties or thirties in good health. CDR3 region: CASSPYYADEQFF. The DNA sequence is TGTGCCAGCAGCCCATACTACGCCGATGAGCAGTTCTTC.